Listed below are T cell receptor beta chains from one sample, sequenced in a study of low-dose radiotherapy and immunotherapy resistance in tumors. TCRdb ran MiXCR on the reads and lists one entry per CDR3 protein. Found here are roughly 38,000 distinct CDR3 sequences, under 25% of them singletons; the top ten hold roughly 9.4%. Sequenced here: PBMCs, sampled after low-dose radiotherapy plus immunotherapy. The receptors shown here come from a female donor with ovarian cancer. Each CDR3 is given with its conserved first and last residue. Each record gives: J gene, V gene, CDR3 protein.

TRBJ2-3,TRBV28,CASSGLAQSDTQYF
TRBJ1-1,TRBV30,CAWSVLRTEAFF
TRBJ2-3,TRBV20-1,CSARRTSGATTDTQYF
TRBJ2-4,TRBV7-8,CASSFLDPSSVKNIQYF
TRBJ1-2,TRBV10-3,CATQGGDYGYTF
TRBJ1-1,TRBV3-1,CASSQEGLNTEAFF
TRBJ2-2,TRBV4-3,CASSQSIRVEWTGELFF
TRBJ1-2,TRBV2,CASSEAIYRKGVYTF
TRBJ1-2,TRBV2,CASSERQFYGYTF
TRBJ1-1,TRBV28,CASSLGQSWTGAFF
TRBJ2-7,TRBV5-1,CASSNGQGGTYEQYF
TRBJ2-1,TRBV5-1,CASSASGGANEQFF
TRBJ2-5,TRBV6-1,CASFFRGGSETQYF
TRBJ1-3,TRBV4-3,CASSQDAGMYTIYF
TRBJ2-1,TRBV5-1,CASSLDPGLAGETKFF
TRBJ2-3,TRBV13,CASSAGSTQYF
TRBJ2-1,TRBV6-5,CASSYGGPLPGQFF
TRBJ1-6,TRBV19,CASSTTGTGADSPLHF
TRBJ2-3,TRBV7-3,CASSPGLAGGTQYF
TRBJ2-7,TRBV24-1,CATSDSWSDSYEQYF
TRBJ2-1,TRBV30,CAWSAQGSNEQFF
TRBJ2-1,TRBV7-3,CASSAEGTYNEQFF